This T cell receptor (beta chain) is drawn from a study of identical twins. General observations from the study: Among out-of-frame alpha sequences shared by twins, low generation probability occurred in excess. Twins' excess sharing was less marked for out-of-frame beta sequences. Clonotypes of the beta chain that were abundant in cord blood carried fewer insertions (memory repertoires showed none).

Germline CDR1 is MNHEY and CDR2 is SVGAGI. The CDR3 extends over 17 amino acids. Trimming pared 4 bases from V and 4 bases from J, leaving 20 bases between. Each CDR3 protein is one row after TCRdb ran MiXCR on the 5' RACE reads. The top ten hold 6% to 9% of the sample, which has some 320,000 distinct CDR3 sequences, approximately 13% seen once. This clonotype has a handful of counts. What it binds is unknown. The data were also submitted as part of a second study, on yellow fever vaccine responses in identical twins.

The receptor was isolated from a woman aged 18-35 years in good health. The chain employs TRBV6-5 and TRBJ2-1; the D gene is possibly TRBD1 (6 bases). Material for sequencing was CD8+ T cells sorted from blood. CDR3 in amino acids: CASSFALQGGGYNEQFF. CDR3 coding DNA: TGTGCCAGCAGTTTTGCCTTACAGGGCGGCGGGTACAATGAGCAGTTCTTC.